The 26 T cell receptor beta chains below were found in one sample sequenced in a study of human T cells and chemical hapten exposure. Time point noted: patch test 3, about 24 weeks after DPC sensitization. Noted treatment: therapeutic diphenylcyclopropenone sensitization with weekly scalp DPC. A single record per CDR3 protein comes from TCRdb applying MiXCR to the RACE reads. The profile shows 130,000 or so distinct CDR3 sequences, roughly 10% of them singletons. The source was whole blood, collected in connection with sensitization to the hapten diphenylcyclopropenone (DPC). All receptors come from a woman in her forties or fifties with alopecia areata. Some clones in this sample may be carry-over from other donors' samples.

This clonotype showed up many times. The chain employs TRBV10-3 and TRBJ1-2, with 7 nucleotides matching TRBD1. Germline assignment: CDR1 ENHRY and CDR2 SYGVKD. Losses at the gene ends were 7 bases for V and 6 bases for J; bases not matched to a gene: 11. The CDR3 loop spans 14 amino acids. CDR3 protein: CAIMGTDLRNGYTF. The CDR3 region has the DNA TGTGCCATCATGGGGACAGATCTGAGAAATGGCTACACCTTC.

This clonotype was detected many times. V gene TRBV29-1 combines with J gene TRBJ2-7; 11 nucleotides match TRBD1. This CDR3 region has 16 residues. V shed 0 bases, J shed 5 bases, and the junction held 9 bases outside the gene matches. Germline CDR1 reads SQVTM; CDR2 reads ANQGSEA. DNA of the CDR3: TGCAGCGTTGAAGATCGCAGGACAGGGGGCGTTGACGAGCAGTACTTC. Translated: CSVEDRRTGGVDEQYF.

This clonotype was recorded many times. The rearrangement joins TRBV14 to TRBJ2-4; tentatively, D is TRBD1 or TRBD2 (6 bases each). With 4 bases removed from V and 6 bases from J, the gap between germline ends came to 16 bases. CDR1 is SGHDN and CDR2 is FVKESK in the germline V gene. The CDR3 is 15 residues long. The chain's CDR3 is CASSPTGAAGNIQYF. In DNA form, the CDR3 reads TGTGCCAGCAGCCCGACGGGGGCAGCGGGAAACATTCAGTACTTC.

V and J are TRBV3-1 and TRBJ2-5, with 9 bases matching TRBD2. Per the germline V gene, CDR1 is LGHDT and CDR2 is YNNKEL (reference sequence). The junction had 11 bases not matched to a gene; V was cut back by 6 bases and J by 9 bases. The CDR3 covers 14 residues. CDR3 nucleotides: TGTGCCAGCAGTCGACTAGCGGACGATCCGGCCCAGTACTTC. This encodes CASSRLADDPAQYF.

CDR3 DNA sequence: TGCAGTGCGGCCCCGGGACAGGGCAATTCACCCCTCCACTTT. This codes for CSAAPGQGNSPLHF. This chain connects TRBV20-1 to TRBJ1-6, with TRBD1 matching 9 bases. This CDR3 region has 14 residues. The ends lost 6 bases at V and 7 bases at J; junction bases unmatched: 7. Germline V CDR1 and CDR2: DFQATT, SNEGSKA (reference sequence).

In its sample, this clonotype was seen a few times. V is TRBV9 and J is TRBJ2-5, with 8 bases that match TRBD2. The ends lost 3 bases at V and 5 bases at J; junction bases unmatched: 15. The CDR3 extends over 17 amino acids. Looked up from germline, CDR1 is SGDLS and CDR2 is YYNGEE. CDR3 coding DNA: TGTGCCAGCAGCGATCCCTCTTGGGCAGCGGGGGTGGAGACCCAGTACTTC. This codes for CASSDPSWAAGVETQYF. Full variable domain (rest looked up from reference TRBV9 and TRBJ2-5): DSGVTQTPKHLITATGQRVTLRCSPRSGDLSVYWYQQSLDQGLQFLIQYYNGEERAKGNILERFSAQQFPDLHSELNLSSLELGDSALYFCASSDPSWAAGVETQYFGPGTRLLVL.

This clonotype was observed a few times. The chain couples TRBV4-1 to TRBJ2-3; weak D call: TRBD1 (6 bases). Deletions cut 0 bases from V and 6 bases from J, with 16 bases between. CDR1 is MGHRA and CDR2 is YSYEKL in the germline V gene. The CDR3 covers 16 residues. For the CDR3, the DNA is TGCGCCAGCAGCCAAGATGCACAGGGTATCGGGGATACGCAGTATTTT. This translates into CASSQDAQGIGDTQYF.

This clonotype has ten or more counts. The chain recombines TRBV9 with TRBJ2-7, with D possibly matching TRBD2 (6 bases). Trimming removed 0 bases at V and 3 bases at J, with 10 bases between. The germline V gene encodes CDR1 SGDLS and CDR2 YYNGEE. The CDR3 sequence is 14 residues long. CDR3 in amino acids: CASSVGGGDYEQYF. CDR3 in DNA: TGTGCCAGCAGCGTAGGCGGCGGGGACTACGAGCAGTACTTC.

This clonotype appeared many times. The V and J genes are TRBV7-9 and TRBJ1-2; D gene uncertain. Germline V lookup: CDR1 SEHNR, CDR2 FQNEAQ (reference sequence). There are 14 residues in the CDR3. Trimming pared 4 bases from V and 3 bases from J, leaving 12 bases between. The CDR3: CASSSRRGDYGYTF. CDR3 DNA: TGTGCCAGCAGCTCTCGGAGAGGAGACTATGGCTACACCTTC.

This clonotype has a handful of counts. The J gene is TRBJ1-1, the V gene TRBV12-3 or TRBV12-4; D unresolved. V was shortened by 2 bases and J by 4 bases, with 11 bases between the two germline ends. The CDR3 covers 14 residues. Written as DNA, the CDR3 is TGTGCCAGCAGTTTATGGGGTGGGAGCACTGAAGCTTTCTTT. Amino acids: CASSLWGGSTEAFF.

In its sample, this clonotype was seen a few times. This rearrangement joins TRBV20-1 to TRBJ1-4; D may be TRBD1 (5 bases). The CDR3 contains 13 residues. The V end was cut by 6 bases, the J end by 2 bases, with 10 bases between. Germline-derived CDR1 and CDR2 are DFQATT and SNEGSKA (reference sequence). The CDR3 sequence: CSAPGTTNEKLFF. DNA for the CDR3: TGCAGTGCGCCGGGGACCACTAATGAAAAACTGTTTTTT.

The chain couples TRBV7-2 to TRBJ2-1; D remains ambiguous. This CDR3 comprises 12 residues. Trimming stripped 5 bases from V and 4 bases from J, with 6 bases between. Germline V gives CDR1 SGHTA, CDR2 FQGNSA. The CDR3 DNA reads TGTGCCAGCAGCCCTAGGTACAATGAGCAGTTCTTC. Translation gives CASSPRYNEQFF.

V and J are TRBV11-3 and TRBJ1-1, with unresolved D. The germline V gene encodes CDR1 SGHNT and CDR2 YENEEA. The germline V and J ends were trimmed by 4 bases and 5 bases, with 14 bases remaining between them. CDR3 size: 14 residues. Here the CDR3 reads CASSWPAGGTEAFF. The CDR3 DNA sequence: TGTGCCAGCAGCTGGCCGGCAGGTGGGACTGAAGCTTTCTTT. The complete variable domain, with remaining parts taken from reference TRBV11-3 and TRBJ1-1, reads EAGVVQSPRYKIIEKKQPVAFWCNPISGHNTLYWYLQNLGQGPELLIRYENEEAVDDSQLPKDRFSAERLKGVDSTLKIQPAELGDSAVYLCASSWPAGGTEAFFGQGTRLTVV.

Notes on this clonotype: Possible read error: a much larger clone is one base away. The chain joins TRBV12-3 or TRBV12-4 to TRBJ2-7; TRBD2 agrees at 7 bases. CDR3 length: 12 amino acids. J gave up 5 bases and V 5 bases, and 3 bases lay outside the gene matches. The CDR3 reads CASSHTSDEQYF. CDR3 in DNA: TGTGCCAGCAGTCACACTAGCGACGAGCAGTACTTC.

This clonotype has just a few counts. For the CDR3, the DNA is TGCAGCGTTGCAGGGGGCTCCTACAATGAGCAGTTCTTC. This gives the protein CSVAGGSYNEQFF. This chain uses TRBV29-1 with TRBJ2-1; 7 nucleotides agree with TRBD1. CDR3 length equals 13 residues. With V trimmed by 4 bases and J by 0 bases, 0 bases remained unmatched. CDR1 is SQVTM and CDR2 is ANQGSEA in the germline V gene.

This clonotype was detected only a few times. This sequence joins TRBV4-1 and TRBJ1-5; a possible D gene is TRBD1 (6 bases). Germline values: CDR1 MGHRA, CDR2 YSYEKL. The V end was cut by 0 bases, the J end by 2 bases, with 11 bases between. The CDR3 has 16 amino acids. In nucleotides, the CDR3 is TGCGCCAGCAGCCAAGAAGGGGGGGGCGGCAATCAGCCCCAGCATTTT. Translating it yields CASSQEGGGGNQPQHF.

The chain links TRBV5-1 to TRBJ2-1, with D perhaps TRBD1 (5 bases). CDR1 and CDR2 from the germline V gene are SGHRS and YFSETQ. The CDR3 is 15 amino acids. V lost 0 bases to trimming and J lost 3 bases, with 10 bases between them. The CDR3: CASSLGSRDYNEQFF. The CDR3 nucleotides read TGCGCCAGCAGCTTGGGCAGCAGGGACTACAATGAGCAGTTCTTC.

Ten or more counts support this clonotype. The rearrangement joins TRBV20-1 to TRBJ2-7; D possibly corresponds to TRBD1 (5 bases). The CDR3 extends over 13 amino acids. Germline CDR1 DFQATT, CDR2 SNEGSKA (reference sequence). V was shortened by 6 bases and J by 0 bases, with 12 bases between the two germline ends. The CDR3 protein is CSARWGGSYEQYF. Written as DNA, the CDR3 is TGCAGTGCCCGGTGGGGCGGCTCCTACGAGCAGTACTTC.

The chain couples TRBV12-3 or TRBV12-4 to TRBJ2-1; D is possibly TRBD2 (6 bases). The V gene lost 1 base and the J gene lost 5 bases, with 27 bases spanning the gap. This CDR3 has 20 amino acids. The CDR3 sequence is CASSLGTWDGGDSLNNEQFF. CDR3 in DNA: TGTGCCAGCAGTTTAGGGACCTGGGATGGTGGGGACTCCTTAAACAATGAGCAGTTCTTC.

Points on this clonotype: A much larger clone sits a single nucleotide away, making a read error possible. This rearrangement joins TRBV13 to TRBJ2-3; possibly TRBD2 for D (6 bases). This CDR3 is built from 14 residues. CDR1 is PRHDT, CDR2 FYEKMQ, per germline (reference sequence). The V end was cut by 5 bases, the J end by 5 bases, with 14 bases between. CDR3 amino acids: CASSPGVLGDTQYF. The CDR3 DNA reads TGTGCCAGCAGCCCGGGAGTACTGGGAGATACGCAGTATTTT.

This clonotype was seen more than once but under ten times. The chain has TRBV7-2 and TRBJ2-1; 10 bases are shared with TRBD2. The CDR3 runs 16 residues. The junction had 9 bases not matched to a gene; V was cut back by 6 bases and J by 4 bases. Germline assignment: CDR1 SGHTA and CDR2 FQGNSA. The CDR3 DNA reads as TGTGCCAGCAGACCCACACTAGCGGGGATGTACAATGAGCAGTTCTTC. Protein sequence: CASRPTLAGMYNEQFF.

The chain employs TRBV4-1 and TRBJ2-2; no clear D gene. CDR3 length: 13 amino acids. V shed 4 bases and J shed 7 bases, with 10 bases lying between them. CDR1 MGHRA and CDR2 YSYEKL come from the germline V gene. CDR3 loop: CASSPSAGGELFF. The CDR3 DNA is TGCGCCAGCAGCCCGTCGGCTGGCGGGGAGCTGTTTTTT.

This sequence joins TRBV10-3 and TRBJ2-3; no reliable D call. The CDR3 consists of 13 residues. Germline V gene lookup returns CDR1 ENHRY and CDR2 SYGVKD. V was pared by 2 bases and J by 3 bases, with 6 bases between. Here the CDR3 reads CAISEGFTDTQYF. The CDR3 coding sequence is TGTGCCATCAGTGAGGGTTTTACAGATACGCAGTATTTT.

The chain uses TRBV7-8 and TRBJ2-3; D gene ambiguous. CDR1 SGHVS and CDR2 FQNEAQ come from the germline V gene. The CDR3 is 14 amino acids. V shed 5 bases and J shed 6 bases, with 15 bases lying between them. CDR3 nucleotides: TGTGCCAGCAGCCGTGCCCAGTTTGGGGATACGCAGTATTTT. Its translation is CASSRAQFGDTQYF.

Many counts were recorded for this clonotype. The chain couples TRBV29-1 to TRBJ2-7; 8 bases align to TRBD1. V shed 4 bases and J 2 bases; nucleotides not matched to a gene: 13. Germline V gene sequence: CDR1 SQVTM, CDR2 ANQGSEA. The length of the CDR3 is 16 residues. CDR3 coding DNA: TGCAGCGTTGCTTTCTTGGCGCAGGGGGCCACCTACGAGCAGTACTTC. Translating gives CSVAFLAQGATYEQYF.

In its sample, this clonotype was seen many times. The CDR3 nucleotides read TGTGCCAGCAGTTCCCCTGCCTATGGCGACTACGAGCAGTACTTC. It translates to CASSSPAYGDYEQYF. This chain links TRBV12-3 or TRBV12-4 with TRBJ2-7, with D unclear. V lost 4 bases to trimming and J lost 3 bases, with 16 bases between them. This CDR3 has 15 residues.